The rows below give T cell receptor beta chains drawn from one sample of a study of CD8 T cells in ankylosing spondylitis. TCRdb reanalysed the 5' RACE reads using MiXCR and keeps one entry per CDR3 protein. The sample shows about 390,000 distinct CDR3 sequences, more than 20% of them seen only once. Sequencing was performed on blood, either unsorted or a sorted T cell fraction (not recorded which). All receptors derive from a male donor with ankylosing spondylitis. CDR3s include the opening cysteine and the closing phenylalanine or tryptophan. Fields, in order: CDR3 DNA, CDR3 protein, V gene, clone size, D gene, J gene. A D gene is named only where the DNA matches it firmly. Expanded clones are given a class, and other clones once, few, many or no size at all.

TGTGCCAGCAGCTCCCCCCTCGGGGACAGCGAGACCCAGTACTTC | CASSSPLGDSETQYF | TRBV7-2 | few | TRBD1 | TRBJ2-5
TGCAGCGTTGTTTATATCGACGGGCAGCCCCAGCATTTT | CSVVYIDGQPQHF | TRBV29-1 | few | . | TRBJ1-5
TGTGCCAGCAGTTTGACGGACAGTGGTCCTCTACTGGTGGAGTTCTTC | CASSLTDSGPLLVEFF | TRBV12-3/TRBV12-4 | few | . | TRBJ2-1
TGCAGTGTAGAGGCGGGAGGCCCCTACGAGCAGTACTTC | CSVEAGGPYEQYF | TRBV20-1 | . | TRBD2 | TRBJ2-7
TGTGCCAGCTCACCCTCCTCGCGGGATTTGCTGTTTTTT | CASSPSSRDLLFF | TRBV18 | . | . | TRBJ1-4
TGTGCCAGCAGCCCGTCGGTGATAGCCTACAATGAGCAGTTCTTC | CASSPSVIAYNEQFF | TRBV5-6 | few | . | TRBJ2-1
TGTGCCAGCAGCGTCGACCGTCAGGGGAATACGCATTCACCCCTCCACTTT | CASSVDRQGNTHSPLHF | TRBV11-3 | . | . | TRBJ1-6
TGTGCCAGCAGTGGGGGGGTGAACACTGAAGCTTTCTTT | CASSGGVNTEAFF | TRBV12-3/TRBV12-4 | . | . | TRBJ1-1
TGTGCCATCAGCCCTAGAGGAACCGGGGAGCTGTTTTTT | CAISPRGTGELFF | TRBV10-3 | . | . | TRBJ2-2
TGTGCCAGCAGCTTACCGCCAGGGGCGGAAGAGACCCAGTACTTC | CASSLPPGAEETQYF | TRBV11-3 | few | . | TRBJ2-5
TGTGCCAGCAGCCAAGCGGCGGCACAGAAGGCCGGGGAGCTGTTTTTT | CASSQAAAQKAGELFF | TRBV3-1 | . | . | TRBJ2-2
TGTGCTAGCAGCTTCGGGGATCGTAGCACAGATACGCAGTATTTT | CASSFGDRSTDTQYF | TRBV7-7 | . | . | TRBJ2-3
TGTGCCAGTAGTATAGCGGCTCAGGGGATCGGCACTGAAGCTTTCTTT | CASSIAAQGIGTEAFF | TRBV19 | few | . | TRBJ1-1
TGTGCCAGCACCCAGGGGGTCAGGGGGAGCAATCAGCCCCAGCATTTT | CASTQGVRGSNQPQHF | TRBV12-3/TRBV12-4 | once | TRBD1 | TRBJ1-5
TGTGCCAGCAGTTTATCCGGCAGGGGTATGGCGCCCCTCCACTTT | CASSLSGRGMAPLHF | TRBV12-3/TRBV12-4 | . | . | TRBJ1-6
TGCAGCGTTGAAGTCGGGACTAGCGCGAGCTCCTACGAGCAGTACTTC | CSVEVGTSASSYEQYF | TRBV29-1 | many | TRBD2 | TRBJ2-7
TGTGCCAGCAGTTACTCGAGGGCGAGGACTGAAGCTTTCTTT | CASSYSRARTEAFF | TRBV6-5 | few | . | TRBJ1-1
TGTGCCAGCAGCTCCACCAACACTGGGTTCGAGCAGTACTTC | CASSSTNTGFEQYF | TRBV11-1 | . | . | TRBJ2-7
TGCAGTGCTGGTCAGGGGGCTGTGGGCACTGAAGCTTTCTTT | CSAGQGAVGTEAFF | TRBV20-1 | once | TRBD1 | TRBJ1-1
TGTGCCAGCACCGGGACAGGGTTCGGGGACATTCAGTACTTC | CASTGTGFGDIQYF | TRBV2 | . | TRBD1 | TRBJ2-4
TGTGCCAGCAGCCAGGACCGCGCGTCATGGGGCTACACCTTC | CASSQDRASWGYTF | TRBV5-4 | . | . | TRBJ1-2
TGTGCCAGCAGTTTTCACGGTGAAGGCCAGCCCCAGCATTTT | CASSFHGEGQPQHF | TRBV12-3/TRBV12-4 | . | . | TRBJ1-5
TGTGCCAGCAGTCGGATGATGGGCCAGAGCTCCTACAATGAGCAGTTCTTC | CASSRMMGQSSYNEQFF | TRBV12-3/TRBV12-4 | many | . | TRBJ2-1
TGTGCCTGGAGTGTACCTCTAGCGTCCCGCGCCGGGGAGCTGTTTTTT | CAWSVPLASRAGELFF | TRBV30 | . | . | TRBJ2-2
TGTGCCAGCAGCGTCGGTACGGAAACCTATGGCTACACCTTC | CASSVGTETYGYTF | TRBV9 | few | . | TRBJ1-2
TGCGCCAGCAGCCAAGTCCCAGGCAGCTATGGCTACACCTTC | CASSQVPGSYGYTF | TRBV4-1 | . | . | TRBJ1-2
TGCAGCGGAAAACAGGGGGGGAACACTGAAGCTTTCTTT | CSGKQGGNTEAFF | TRBV29-1 | . | TRBD1 | TRBJ1-1
TGTGCCATCAGTGAGCCACTAGCGGGAAGCACAGATACGCAGTATTTT | CAISEPLAGSTDTQYF | TRBV10-3 | . | TRBD2 | TRBJ2-3